This T cell receptor beta chain was captured by sequencing in a study of beta chain features in type 1 diabetes. Study-wide results and limits: The study found moderately but significantly shorter TCRB CDR3s in all four CD4+ subsets of Type 1 diabetes patients. TCRB repertoires of naive, central memory and Treg cells appeared more similar among patients than among healthy donors.

A note on this clone: Antigen: not known.

Sorting gave populations that all exceeded 98% purity. Expressed TCRB transcripts got sequenced, as all isolated RNA was reverse transcribed. About 3.4 million reads per sample on average were obtained from naive, central memory and regulatory T cell samples. Libraries were prepared by immunoSEQ multiplex PCR; TCRdb keeps only in-frame clonotypes and omits some of them. The sample has tens of thousands of clones; roughly 50% are singletons. The source of this sequence is a woman between 40 and 50 years old with type 1 diabetes. The sequencing input was Tregs from blood.

CDR3 DNA sequence: TGTGCCAGCAGTTTATTCGGCACTGAAGCTTTCTTT. Translation: CASSLFGTEAFF. V is TRBV28 and J is TRBJ1-1; D is unresolved. The germline gives CDR1 MDHEN, CDR2 SYDVKM. V was pared by 1 base and J by 4 bases, with 4 bases between. CDR3 size: 12 residues. The variable domain in full, with the rest retrieved from reference TRBV28 and TRBJ1-1, is DVKVTQSSRYLVKRTGEKVFLECVQDMDHENMFWYRQDPGLGLRLIYFSYDVKMKEKGDIPEGYSVSREKKERFSLILESASTNQTSMYLCASSLFGTEAFFGQGTRLTVV.